Reported below is one TCR beta chain. Its antigen is as yet unknown. The data stem from a study of blood T cells in healthy people across ages. Findings of the study overall: Naive and antigen-experienced cells could not be conclusively compared, given unsorted PBMCs.

Primers used in a second PCR of about 7 to 12 cycles were a sample-barcoded 5' primer and a J-beta primer mix. MiXCR, run by TCRdb on the 5' RACE reads, gives a single entry per CDR3 protein. The repertoire holds approximately 680,000 distinct CDR3 sequences, with 32% as singletons. The CDR3 runs 11 residues. J lost 8 bases, V lost 3 bases, and 0 bases had no gene match. In germline, CDR1 is LGHDT, CDR2 YNNKEL (reference sequence). The specimen sequenced was blood. The sequence came from a woman aged 80 or over in good health. The rearrangement joins TRBV3-1 to TRBJ1-1, with 7 nucleotides matching TRBD1. The CDR3 protein is CASSQTGEAFF. CDR3 bases: TGTGCCAGCAGCCAGACAGGGGAAGCTTTCTTT.